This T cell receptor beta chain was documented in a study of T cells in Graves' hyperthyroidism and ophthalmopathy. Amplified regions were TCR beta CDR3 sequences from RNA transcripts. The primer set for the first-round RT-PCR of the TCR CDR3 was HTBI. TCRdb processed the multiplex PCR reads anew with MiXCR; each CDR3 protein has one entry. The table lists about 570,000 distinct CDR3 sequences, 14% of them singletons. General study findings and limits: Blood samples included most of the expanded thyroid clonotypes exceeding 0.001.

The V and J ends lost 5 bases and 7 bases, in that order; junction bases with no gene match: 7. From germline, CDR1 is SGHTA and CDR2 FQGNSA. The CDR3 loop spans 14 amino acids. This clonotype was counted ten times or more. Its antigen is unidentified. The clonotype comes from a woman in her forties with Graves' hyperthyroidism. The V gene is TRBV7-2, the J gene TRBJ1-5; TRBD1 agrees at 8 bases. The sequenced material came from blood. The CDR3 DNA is TGTGCCAGCAGCAACACAGGGGGAGGACAGCCCCAGCATTTT. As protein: CASSNTGGGQPQHF.